These T cell receptor beta chains were read from a single sample in a study of T-cell reconstitution after alpha-beta-depleted transplantation in children. TCRdb re-derived calls from the PCR reads in MiXCR, one entry per CDR3 protein. The sample includes 200,000 to 250,000 distinct CDR3 sequences, more than 10% of them seen just once. The sample in question was PBMCs from the stem cell graft donor, obtained from the stem cell graft. The receptors shown here come from a human donor who donated a stem cell graft to a child with acute lymphoblastic leukemia. CDR3s include the opening cysteine and the closing phenylalanine or tryptophan. The D gene is left open where the match is weak. Only some rows state a clone size, as once, few, many or a class for expanded clones.

CASSLKGPPYNSPLHF,TGTGCCAGCAGTTTAAAGGGACCTCCTTATAATTCACCCCTCCACTTT,TRBJ1-6,TRBV12-3/TRBV12-4,many,-
CASSYDRGGNEKLFF,TGCGCCAGCAGCTACGACAGGGGGGGTAATGAAAAACTGTTTTTT,TRBJ1-4,TRBV5-1,many,TRBD1
CASSLDGTEQFF,TGTGCCAGCAGCTTAGATGGCACTGAGCAGTTCTTC,TRBJ2-1,TRBV11-2,many,-
CASSARGPWEQYF,TGTGCCAGCAGTGCCCGAGGGCCCTGGGAGCAGTACTTC,TRBJ2-7,TRBV12-3/TRBV12-4,many,-
CASSLRLAGAHEQYF,TGTGCCAGCAGCTTAAGACTAGCGGGAGCCCACGAGCAGTACTTC,TRBJ2-7,TRBV5-4,-,TRBD2
CSARPGRAGYQETQYF,TGCAGTGCTCGCCCTGGGCGAGCGGGGTACCAAGAGACCCAGTACTTC,TRBJ2-5,TRBV20-1,-,TRBD2
CSATYSGGRYNEQFF,TGCAGTGCTACCTATAGCGGGGGGCGATACAATGAGCAGTTCTTC,TRBJ2-1,TRBV20-1,many,TRBD2
CASSQDVQENYQPQHF,TGCGCCAGCAGCCAAGATGTCCAGGAGAATTATCAGCCCCAGCATTTT,TRBJ1-5,TRBV4-3,many,-
CASSPHLGYTQYF,TGTGCCAGCAGCCCCCACCTCGGGTATACGCAGTATTTT,TRBJ2-3,TRBV28,many,-
CASSSYRGSSYNEQFF,TGCGCCAGCAGCTCCTACAGGGGCAGCTCCTACAATGAGCAGTTCTTC,TRBJ2-1,TRBV5-1,many,TRBD1
CSARDRRRINTIYF,TGCAGTGCTAGAGATCGGAGGAGAATCAACACCATATATTTT,TRBJ1-3,TRBV20-1,many,-
CASRPRGQGYEQYF,TGTGCCAGCCGACCCAGGGGACAGGGGTACGAGCAGTACTTC,TRBJ2-7,TRBV7-2,many,TRBD1
CASSSRDRSTGELFF,TGTGCCAGCAGCTCCCGGGACAGATCCACCGGGGAGCTGTTTTTT,TRBJ2-2,TRBV7-9,-,TRBD1
CASSLQQAMGKDTQYF,TGTGCCAGCAGCCTACAGCAGGCCATGGGGAAAGATACGCAGTATTTT,TRBJ2-3,TRBV5-4,-,-
CASTLTRGTDTQYF,TGTGCCAGCACATTAACCCGGGGGACAGATACGCAGTATTTT,TRBJ2-3,TRBV27,many,-
CSVDGRGHEQFF,TGCAGCGTTGACGGCAGGGGCCATGAGCAGTTCTTC,TRBJ2-1,TRBV29-1,many,-
CASSSLGQGKETQYF,TGTGCCAGCAGTTCCCTGGGACAGGGAAAAGAGACCCAGTACTTC,TRBJ2-5,TRBV12-3/TRBV12-4,many,TRBD1
CASSYSGQIPTNEKLFF,TGTGCCAGCAGTTACTCGGGACAGATTCCAACTAATGAAAAACTGTTTTTT,TRBJ1-4,TRBV6-5,-,TRBD1
CAISEIAGGSYEQYF,TGTGCCATCAGTGAGATTGCGGGAGGCTCCTACGAGCAGTACTTC,TRBJ2-7,TRBV10-3,many,TRBD2
CASSAEPSRAYNEQFF,TGTGCCAGCAGCGCGGAGCCCAGCCGGGCCTACAATGAGCAGTTCTTC,TRBJ2-1,TRBV5-4,-,-
CASGVFGGARPYEQYF,TGTGCCAGCGGGGTCTTTGGAGGGGCCCGTCCCTACGAGCAGTACTTC,TRBJ2-7,TRBV12-3/TRBV12-4,many,-
CASSNPVYQANYGYTF,TGTGCCAGCAGCAATCCAGTGTATCAAGCTAACTATGGCTACACCTTC,TRBJ1-2,TRBV7-2,many,-
CASSSPALNTEAFF,TGTGCCAGCAGTTCCCCTGCCCTCAACACTGAAGCTTTCTTT,TRBJ1-1,TRBV28,many,-
CSARQGVNNQPQHF,TGCAGTGCTAGACAGGGGGTGAACAATCAGCCCCAGCATTTT,TRBJ1-5,TRBV20-1,many,TRBD1